Following are 21 T cell receptor beta chains from one sample sequenced in a study of blood T cell repertoires in COVID-19. Clones were read by immunoSEQ multiplex PCR, and TCRdb kept only the in-frame ones, dropping some. The table lists roughly 150,000 clones, more than 85% of them singletons. What was sequenced was peripheral blood. These receptors originate from a man in his 60s with active or convalescent COVID-19.

The chain employs TRBV7-2 and TRBJ2-7; D perhaps matches TRBD1 (6 bases). V was trimmed by 0 bases and J by 4 bases, leaving 19 bases between them. There are 17 residues in the CDR3. Germline CDR1 and CDR2: SGHTA and FQGNSA. The CDR3 DNA is TGTGCCAGCAGCTTAGCGATTCTGAGGGGGAATCGATACGAGCAGTACTTC. Its protein product is CASSLAILRGNRYEQYF.

V is TRBV6-6 and J is TRBJ1-2, with a tentative D call TRBD1 (5 bases). The germline gives CDR1 MNHNY, CDR2 SVGAGI (reference sequence). This CDR3 has 16 residues. V lost 0 bases and J 8 bases, leaving 19 bases between the germline ends. As DNA, the CDR3 is TGTGCCAGCAGTTACTCCTTTGGGGGAGGTGGGGCGGGCTACACCTTC. Translation: CASSYSFGGGGAGYTF.

The gene calls are TRBV2 and TRBJ2-7, with 7 nucleotides matching TRBD2. This CDR3 region has 15 residues. The ends lost 5 bases at V and 0 bases at J; junction bases unmatched: 7. The germline gives CDR1 SNHLY, CDR2 FYNNEI. The CDR3 nucleotides are TGTGCCAGCAGTCCCGGCGGGAGTCTCTCCTACGAGCAGTACTTC. This sequence encodes CASSPGGSLSYEQYF.

The genes are TRBV19 and TRBJ2-2, with 7 bases identical to TRBD1. The V segment lost 9 bases and the J segment 0 bases; nucleotides outside the gene matches: 7. From germline, CDR1 is LNHDA and CDR2 SQIVND (reference sequence). CDR3 length equals 15 residues. The CDR3 sequence is CASQKGATNTGELFF. CDR3 DNA: TGTGCCAGCCAGAAGGGGGCCACGAACACCGGGGAGCTGTTTTTT.

This clone was detected only a few times. The V gene is TRBV12-3 or TRBV12-4, the J gene TRBJ2-7; 8 bases are a match to TRBD1. J lost 5 bases, V lost 4 bases, and 4 bases had no gene match. This CDR3 spans 13 amino acids. In DNA, the CDR3 is TGTGCCAGCAGTTCCCAACAGGGGGACGAGCAGTACTTC. It codes for CASSSQQGDEQYF.

The V and J genes are TRBV18 and TRBJ2-2, with 7 bases aligning to TRBD2. V was clipped by 1 base and J by 5 bases; unmatched bases: 4. CDR3 length: 15 amino acids. Germline CDR1 reads KGHSH; CDR2 reads LQKENI. CDR3 bases: TGTGCCAGCTCACCACGGGCGGGAGATACCGGGGAGCTGTTTTTT. It yields the protein CASSPRAGDTGELFF. Drawing the rest from reference TRBV18 and TRBJ2-2, the complete variable domain is NAGVMQNPRHLVRRRGQEARLRCSPMKGHSHVYWYRQLPEEGLKFMVYLQKENIIDESGMPKERFSAEFPKEGPSILRIQQVVRGDSAAYFCASSPRAGDTGELFFGEGSRLTVL.

The rearrangement joins TRBV24-1 to TRBJ2-7; D gene ambiguous. CDR1 KGHDR and CDR2 SFDVKD come from the germline V gene. Between the trimmed V and J ends, which lost 4 bases and 0 bases, there was a span of 3 bases. The CDR3 length is 12 residues. The CDR3 spells CATSDNSYEQYF. The CDR3 coding sequence is TGTGCCACCAGTGACAACTCCTACGAGCAGTACTTC.

The chain uses TRBV3-1 (or the pseudogene TRBV3-2) and TRBJ2-4, with TRBD1 matching 11 bases. The V gene end was trimmed by 6 bases and the J gene end by 3 bases; junction bases not matched to a gene: 4. Germline V gives CDR1 LGHDT, CDR2 YNNKEL (reference sequence). The CDR3 contains 15 residues. This CDR3 reads CASRPGQGDKNIQYF. The CDR3 coding sequence is TGTGCCAGCAGACCGGGACAGGGGGACAAAAACATTCAGTACTTC.

The chain is built from TRBV19 and TRBJ1-2, with 11 bases lining up with TRBD1. The trim removed 11 bases at V and 3 bases at J, leaving 17 bases unmatched. This CDR3 comprises 17 residues. Germline-derived CDR1 and CDR2 are LNHDA and SQIVND (reference sequence). The CDR3 here is CASKGGTGGVWDYGYTF. CDR3 coding DNA: TGTGCCTCCAAGGGCGGGACAGGGGGAGTTTGGGACTATGGCTACACCTTC.

The V and J genes are TRBV5-1 and TRBJ2-3; unclear D gene. Per germline, CDR1 SGHRS and CDR2 YFSETQ. Trimming cost V 7 bases and J 4 bases, with 19 bases left between them. The CDR3 spans 15 residues. CDR3 in amino acids: CASAELGLHPDTQYF. The CDR3 DNA reads TGCGCCAGCGCGGAATTAGGCCTTCATCCAGATACGCAGTATTTT.

The V and J genes are TRBV9 and TRBJ2-3, with D unclear. Per the germline V gene, CDR1 is SGDLS and CDR2 is YYNGEE. V lost 0 bases, J lost 0 bases, and 11 bases lay in between. The CDR3 runs 16 residues. In nucleotides, the CDR3 is TGTGCCAGCAGCGTAGGGGCTCACGCGAGCACAGATACGCAGTATTTT. Its protein is CASSVGAHASTDTQYF.

The genes are TRBV5-4 and TRBJ1-2, with TRBD1 as a possible D gene (6 bases). CDR1 and CDR2 (germline): SGHNT, YYREEE (reference sequence). This CDR3 is 12 amino acids long. Trimming took off 2 bases at V and 8 bases at J, with 10 bases between the two ends. In DNA form, the CDR3 reads TGTGCCAGCAGCTTTTACAGGGAGGGCTACACCTTC. The encoded protein is CASSFYREGYTF. The whole variable domain, remainder taken from reference TRBV5-4 and TRBJ1-2, is ETGVTQSPTHLIKTRGQQVTLRCSSQSGHNTVSWYQQALGQGPQFIFQYYREEENGRGNFPPRFSGLQFPNYSSELNVNALELDDSALYLCASSFYREGYTFGSGTRLTVV.

The count of this clone is one. J is TRBJ1-4 and V is TRBV28, with D perhaps TRBD1 (5 bases). The CDR3 extends over 14 amino acids. Germline-derived CDR1 and CDR2 are MDHEN and SYDVKM. Trimming took off 6 bases at V and 8 bases at J, with 16 bases between the two ends. In DNA form, the CDR3 reads TGTGCCAGCAGGACCCCGCGGGGGGGAGAAAAACTGTTTTTT. Its protein product is CASRTPRGGEKLFF.

The chain uses TRBV6-4 and TRBJ1-3, with no clear D. CDR3 length: 14 amino acids. Germline V gene lookup returns CDR1 MRHNA and CDR2 SNTAGT. Trimming left V 7 bases short and J 0 bases short, with 10 bases between. The CDR3 nucleotides read TGTGCCAGCAAACTGGAGAGCTCTGGAAACACCATATATTTT. Translated, it gives CASKLESSGNTIYF.

V gene TRBV4-2 combines with J gene TRBJ2-3; no definite D call. The V end lost 0 bases, the J end lost 0 bases, and 13 bases lay between the germline ends. Germline V gene lookup returns CDR1 LGHNA and CDR2 YNFKEQ. The CDR3 is made up of 17 amino acids. The CDR3 loop is CASSQDPGSPSTDTQYF. CDR3 DNA sequence: TGTGCCAGCAGCCAAGATCCAGGATCCCCTAGCACAGATACGCAGTATTTT.

V gene TRBV15 combines with J gene TRBJ1-6; possible D gene TRBD1, 5 bases. Germline-derived CDR1 and CDR2 are LNHNV and YYDKDF (reference sequence). With 0 bases removed from V and 7 bases from J, the gap between germline ends came to 13 bases. This CDR3 has 16 residues. Here the CDR3 reads CATSRDWPQGNSPLHF. CDR3 nucleotides: TGTGCCACCAGCAGAGATTGGCCGCAGGGCAATTCACCCCTCCACTTT.

This chain joins TRBV11-2 and TRBJ2-1; D may be TRBD2 (6 bases). CDR3 length: 17 amino acids. Trimming left V 5 bases short and J 9 bases short, with 26 bases between. Per germline, CDR1 SGHAT and CDR2 FQNNGV. In DNA form, the CDR3 reads TGTGCCAGCAGCCTACGTGTTCGGACTACAAAAGCCCTTGAGCAGTTCTTC. This gives the protein CASSLRVRTTKALEQFF.

The chain combines TRBV27 with TRBJ1-2; TRBD1 might be the D (6 bases). The CDR3 length is 14 residues. Germline CDR1 MNHEY, CDR2 SMNVEV (reference sequence). Trimming shortened V by 4 bases and J by 4 bases, and 13 bases separated the two germline ends. CDR3 coding DNA: TGTGCCAGCAGTTCCCTGACAGGCTTCTATGGCTACACCTTC. This codes for CASSSLTGFYGYTF.

J is TRBJ1-2 and V is TRBV25-1; D call uncertain. Germline CDR1 and CDR2: MGHDK and SYGVNS. The CDR3 loop spans 12 amino acids. V gave up 6 bases and J gave up 7 bases, with 12 bases separating them. CDR3 sequence: CASRWSDGGYTF. DNA of the CDR3: TGTGCCAGCAGGTGGAGTGACGGTGGCTACACCTTC.

Written as DNA, the CDR3 is TGTGCCAGCGATGAGGAGGTCCACTATAATTCACCCCTCCACTTT. This encodes CASDEEVHYNSPLHF. This chain links TRBV6-5 with TRBJ1-6, with unresolved D. Deletions cut 8 bases from V and 3 bases from J, with 14 bases between. The CDR3 totals 15 residues. Germline V lookup: CDR1 MNHEY, CDR2 SVGAGI.

This clone was detected once. The J gene is TRBJ2-7, the V gene TRBV19; maybe TRBD1 (6 bases). V lost 6 bases, J lost 3 bases, and 12 bases lay in between. Looked up from germline, CDR1 is LNHDA and CDR2 is SQIVND (reference sequence). The CDR3 has 13 amino acids. CDR3 loop: CASSRDKRYEQYF. The CDR3 DNA reads TGTGCCAGTAGCCGGGACAAGCGCTACGAGCAGTACTTC. Full variable domain (rest looked up from reference TRBV19 and TRBJ2-7): DGGITQSPKYLFRKEGQNVTLSCEQNLNHDAMYWYRQDPGQGLRLIYYSQIVNDFQKGDIAEGYSVSREKKESFPLTVTSAQKNPTAFYLCASSRDKRYEQYFGPGTRLTVT.